In this sample, the clone carrying this T cell receptor (beta chain) turned up once. The germline CDR1 and CDR2 sequences are ENHRY and SYGVKD. The V segment lost 5 bases and the J segment 2 bases; nucleotides outside the gene matches: 11. This CDR3 comprises 16 residues. Here immunoSEQ multiplex PCR was the method, and the copy in TCRdb shows in-frame clones only, minus some. In the table there are about 84,000 clones, around 97% of which are singletons. This specimen belongs to a study of technical replicates of blood from several donors. This clonotype was obtained from a human donor in good health. The sequenced sample was T cells isolated from PBMCs. The J gene is TRBJ1-1, the V gene TRBV10-3; TRBD1 agrees at 7 bases. The CDR3 sequence is CAISRRDSELNTEAFF. CDR3 sequence (DNA): TGTGCCATCAGTCGCCGGGACAGCGAACTTAACACTGAAGCTTTCTTT.